This T cell receptor (beta chain) was obtained from a study of blood T cell repertoires in COVID-19. Per the study methods: Researchers report that nucleated cell counts were estimated from reference gene primer amplification. The repertoire was sequenced with immunoSEQ multiplex PCR; TCRdb's copy has only in-frame clones and lacks some. V and J calls and clone size are those listed in that table; D and trimming were worked out from the DNA. The sample contains 200,000 to 300,000 clones, just under 90% of which appear only once. Trimming removed 1 base from V and 3 bases from J, with 6 bases in between. This CDR3 contains 13 residues. Looked up from germline, CDR1 is SEHNR and CDR2 is FQNEAQ (reference sequence).

This TCR came from a woman aged 25 to 45 with acute COVID-19. The genes are TRBV7-9 and TRBJ1-2, with unresolved D. Sequencing was carried out using PBMCs or T cells enriched from blood (not recorded which). In DNA form, the CDR3 reads TGTGCCAGCAGCTTAGGGCGGGACTATGGCTACACCTTC. The encoded protein is CASSLGRDYGYTF.